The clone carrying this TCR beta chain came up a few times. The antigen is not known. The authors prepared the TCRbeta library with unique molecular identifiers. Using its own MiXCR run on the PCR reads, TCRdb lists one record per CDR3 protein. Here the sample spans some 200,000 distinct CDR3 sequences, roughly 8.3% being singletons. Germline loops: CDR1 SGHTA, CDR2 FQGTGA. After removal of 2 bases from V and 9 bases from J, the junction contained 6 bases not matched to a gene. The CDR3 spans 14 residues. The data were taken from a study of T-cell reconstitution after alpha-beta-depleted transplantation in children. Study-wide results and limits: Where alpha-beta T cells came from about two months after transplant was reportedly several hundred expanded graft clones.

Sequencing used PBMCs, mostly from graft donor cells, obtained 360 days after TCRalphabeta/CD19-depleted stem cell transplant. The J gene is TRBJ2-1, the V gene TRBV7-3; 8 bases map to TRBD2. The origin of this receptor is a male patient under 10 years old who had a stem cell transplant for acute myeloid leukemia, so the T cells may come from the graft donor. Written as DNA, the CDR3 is TGTGCCAGCAGCTTAGCCGGGGGGGCCCCTGAGCAGTTCTTC. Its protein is CASSLAGGAPEQFF.